This TCR beta chain originates from a study of blood T cell repertoires in COVID-19. Study in general: Acute and convalescent COVID-19 specimens originated in the United States, Italy and Spain. T cells, B-cell-depleted T cells, or PBMCs supplied cDNA or gDNA.

Methods used by the authors: Reference gene primers were amplified, and this amplification served to estimate nucleated cell counts. TCRdb keeps only in-frame clones here, not all; method: immunoSEQ multiplex PCR. That table gives V, J and clone size, and the DNA gave D and trimming. This sample has tens of thousands of clones; 75% occur once, and the top ten carry about 4.2%. Germline V gives CDR1 MNHEY, CDR2 SVGAGI. The CDR3 length is 13 residues. V shed 8 bases and J shed 0 bases, with 10 bases lying between them. Input material: peripheral blood. The receptor's source is a woman aged 50 to 60 with acute or convalescent COVID-19. The V and J genes are TRBV6-5 and TRBJ1-2; D is unresolved. The CDR3, as DNA: TGTGCCAGCGCCCTCCTATCTAACTATGGCTACACCTTC. It translates to CASALLSNYGYTF.